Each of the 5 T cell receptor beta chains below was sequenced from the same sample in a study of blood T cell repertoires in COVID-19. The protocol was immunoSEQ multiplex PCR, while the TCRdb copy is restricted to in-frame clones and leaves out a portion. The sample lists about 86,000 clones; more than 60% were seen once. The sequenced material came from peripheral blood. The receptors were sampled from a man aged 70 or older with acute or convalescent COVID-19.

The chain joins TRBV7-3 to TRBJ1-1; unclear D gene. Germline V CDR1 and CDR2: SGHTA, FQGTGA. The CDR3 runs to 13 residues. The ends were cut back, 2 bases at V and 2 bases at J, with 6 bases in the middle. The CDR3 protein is CASSLWSNTEAFF. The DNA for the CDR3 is TGTGCCAGCAGCTTATGGAGCAACACTGAAGCTTTCTTT.

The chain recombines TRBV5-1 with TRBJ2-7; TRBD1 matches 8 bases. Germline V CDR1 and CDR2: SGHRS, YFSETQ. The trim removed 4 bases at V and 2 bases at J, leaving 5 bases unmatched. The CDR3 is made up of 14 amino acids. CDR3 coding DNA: TGCGCCAGCAGCAAACGACAGGGGACCTACGAGCAGTACTTC. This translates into CASSKRQGTYEQYF.

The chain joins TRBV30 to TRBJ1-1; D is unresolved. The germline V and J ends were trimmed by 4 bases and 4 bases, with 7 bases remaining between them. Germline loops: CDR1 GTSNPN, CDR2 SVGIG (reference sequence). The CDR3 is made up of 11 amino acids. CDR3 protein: CAWIRSTEAFF. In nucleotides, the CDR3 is TGTGCCTGGATCCGTAGCACTGAAGCTTTCTTT.

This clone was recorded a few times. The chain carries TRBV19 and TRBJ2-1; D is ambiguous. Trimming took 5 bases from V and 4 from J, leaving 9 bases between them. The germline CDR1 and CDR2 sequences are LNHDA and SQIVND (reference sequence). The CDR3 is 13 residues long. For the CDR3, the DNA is TGTGCCAGTAGTGTCTCTCTTTACAATGAGCAGTTCTTC. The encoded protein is CASSVSLYNEQFF.

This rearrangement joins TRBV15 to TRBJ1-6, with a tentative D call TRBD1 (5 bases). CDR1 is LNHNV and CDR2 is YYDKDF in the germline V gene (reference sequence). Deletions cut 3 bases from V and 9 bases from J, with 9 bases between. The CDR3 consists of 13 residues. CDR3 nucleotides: TGTGCCACCAGCAGTCAGGGAGGTTCACCCCTCCACTTT. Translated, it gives CATSSQGGSPLHF.